Listed below are T cell receptor beta chains from one sample, sequenced in a study of T cell repertoires in cytomegalovirus infection. TCRdb reprocessed the reads via MiXCR and lists one record per CDR3 protein. The repertoire includes 450,000 to 600,000 distinct CDR3 sequences, more than 40% of them detected once, and around 44% sits in the top ten. Their cognate antigens are unknown. Sequences were derived from cultured PBMCs, sampled from culture after CMV antigen stimulation. These receptors all come from a human donor in good health (CMV status not recorded). Some clones in this sample may be carry-over from other donors' samples. CDR3s include the opening cysteine and the closing phenylalanine or tryptophan. A D gene is named only where the DNA matches it firmly. Expanded clones get a size class; other rows say once, few or many, or leave the size out.

length	V	J	size	D	CDR3	DNA
17	TRBV6-5	TRBJ1-1	few	-	CASSYAGGVRGSPEAFF	TGTGCCAGCAGTTACGCGGGGGGGGTCAGAGGGTCCCCTGAAGCTTTCTTT
13	TRBV7-2	TRBJ2-3	many	-	CASSPERVDPAYF	TGTGCCAGCAGCCCTGAGCGGGTCGACCCGGCGTATTTT
14	TRBV5-6	TRBJ2-2	-	-	CASSHKDGYGELFF	TGTGCCAGCAGCCACAAGGACGGGTACGGGGAGCTGTTTTTT
13	TRBV20-1	TRBJ2-1	-	-	CSARASSYNEQFF	TGCAGTGCTAGAGCTAGCTCCTACAATGAGCAGTTCTTC
16	TRBV15	TRBJ2-1	-	-	CATSSPRGLSYNEQFF	TGTGCCACCAGCAGCCCCCGGGGTCTCTCCTACAATGAGCAGTTCTTC
12	TRBV2	TRBJ2-1	-	-	CASSEIRDEQFF	TGTGCCAGCAGTGAAATCCGGGATGAGCAGTTCTTC
16	TRBV20-1	TRBJ2-1	-	TRBD1	CSATPVDRGRPNEQFF	TGCAGTGCTACCCCGGTCGACAGGGGGCGCCCCAATGAGCAGTTCTTC
17	TRBV12-5	TRBJ2-2	-	TRBD2	CASGFREREEGTGELFF	TGTGCTAGTGGGTTCCGAGAGCGGGAGGAGGGCACCGGGGAGCTGTTTTTT
17	TRBV7-2	TRBJ1-5	few	TRBD1	CASSQTTGGGSNQPQHF	TGTGCCAGCAGTCAAACCACAGGGGGCGGGAGCAATCAGCCCCAGCATTTT
14	TRBV12-3/TRBV12-4	TRBJ1-6	-	-	CASSFFGGPSPLHF	TGTGCCAGCAGTTTTTTTGGAGGGCCCTCACCCCTCCACTTT
15	TRBV4-1	TRBJ1-1	-	-	CASSQGRRANTEAFF	TGCGCCAGCAGCCAAGGGAGACGGGCGAACACTGAAGCTTTCTTT
15	TRBV7-2	TRBJ2-3	many	TRBD2	CASSLPTSGTDTQYF	TGTGCCAGCAGCTTGCCGACTAGCGGGACAGATACGCAGTATTTT
16	TRBV19	TRBJ2-2	few	TRBD1	CASSNGRDRGAGELFF	TGTGCCAGCTCAAATGGAAGGGACAGGGGGGCCGGGGAGCTGTTTTTT
13	TRBV7-2	TRBJ1-1	-	-	CASSSEVGLSTFF	TGTGCCAGCAGCTCGGAGGTAGGCCTGTCGACTTTCTTT
13	TRBV6-6	TRBJ2-1	once	-	CASRRGEHGEQFF	TGTGCCAGCCGGCGCGGCGAGCACGGTGAGCAGTTCTTC
14	TRBV6-5	TRBJ1-1	few	TRBD1	CASNRQGTNTEAFF	TGTGCCAGCAACCGACAGGGTACGAACACTGAAGCTTTCTTT
13	TRBV11-2	TRBJ2-7	-	TRBD1	CASSGDRGTEQYF	TGTGCCAGCAGCGGGGACAGGGGGACCGAGCAGTACTTC
14	TRBV7-9	TRBJ2-1	-	-	CAGSLQGGSTEQFF	TGTGCCGGCAGCCTACAGGGAGGTTCGACTGAGCAGTTCTTC
15	TRBV11-2	TRBJ2-7	-	-	CASSSLRGPGYEQYF	TGTGCCAGCAGCTCCCTCCGGGGACCCGGCTACGAGCAGTACTTC
16	TRBV7-2	TRBJ2-1	few	-	CASSVILGGAANEQFF	TGTGCCAGCAGTGTTATCTTAGGAGGGGCGGCCAATGAGCAGTTCTTC
14	TRBV27	TRBJ2-5	-	-	CASGVAGTGETQYF	TGTGCCAGCGGAGTAGCGGGGACAGGGGAGACCCAGTACTTC
11	TRBV12-3/TRBV12-4	TRBJ1-1	few	-	CAIGGTFEAFF	TGTGCCATCGGGGGGACCTTTGAAGCTTTCTTT
15	TRBV12-3/TRBV12-4	TRBJ2-1	-	TRBD2	CASSLPSGVHNEQFF	TGTGCCAGCAGTTTACCTAGCGGGGTCCACAATGAGCAGTTCTTC
16	TRBV5-4	TRBJ2-1	-	-	CASSLGRGGDYNEQFF	TGTGCCAGCAGCTTGGGACGAGGGGGGGACTACAATGAGCAGTTCTTC
15	TRBV2	TRBJ2-5	-	TRBD1	CASSDPGQGVETQYF	TGTGCCAGCAGTGACCCGGGACAGGGGGTAGAGACCCAGTACTTC
14	TRBV7-8	TRBJ2-2	few	TRBD2	CASSERGGTGELFF	TGTGCCAGCAGCGAGCGGGGAGGTACCGGGGAGCTGTTTTTT
16	TRBV28	TRBJ2-1	-	TRBD2	CASSRGVGGSYNEQFF	TGTGCCAGCAGCCGCGGGGTGGGGGGGTCCTACAATGAGCAGTTCTTC
15	TRBV18	TRBJ1-3	few	-	CASSLNAGSGNTIYF	TGTGCCAGCTCATTAAACGCCGGGTCTGGAAACACCATATATTTT
14	TRBV7-2	TRBJ1-5	-	-	CASSLVRGYQPQHF	TGTGCCAGCAGCTTAGTTCGGGGCTATCAGCCCCAGCATTTT
14	TRBV7-2	TRBJ2-7	-	-	CASSSIGPTYEQYF	TGTGCCAGCAGCTCGATAGGGCCAACCTACGAGCAGTACTTC
14	TRBV19	TRBJ1-2	-	-	CASSPAPPYYGYTF	TGTGCCAGTTCCCCGGCGCCCCCTTACTATGGCTACACCTTC
15	TRBV19	TRBJ1-5	-	-	CASSWYRDSNQPQHF	TGTGCCAGTAGTTGGTACAGGGATAGCAATCAGCCCCAGCATTTT
15	TRBV12-3/TRBV12-4	TRBJ1-4	few	-	CASSPNPHPAEKLFF	TGTGCCAGCAGTCCAAACCCTCACCCTGCTGAAAAACTGTTTTTT
14	TRBV12-5	TRBJ2-3	-	TRBD2	CASGLGSSGGTQYF	TGTGCTAGTGGTTTGGGGTCTAGCGGGGGCACGCAGTATTTT
12	TRBV6-6	TRBJ2-2	-	-	CATNEQTGELFF	TGTGCCACCAATGAGCAAACCGGGGAGCTGTTTTTT
11	TRBV7-6	TRBJ1-3	-	-	CASSLGGTIYF	TGTGCCAGCAGCTTGGGTGGCACCATATATTTT
16	TRBV7-2	TRBJ2-3	few	TRBD2	CASSPTSGIHRLRQYF	TGTGCCAGCAGCCCTACTAGCGGGATACACAGATTAAGGCAGTATTTT
14	TRBV20-1	TRBJ2-5	-	-	CSARSGQKQETQYF	TGCAGTGCTAGATCCGGACAGAAACAAGAGACCCAGTACTTC
20	TRBV11-2	TRBJ2-1	-	TRBD2	CASSLVSGLAGLSSYNEQFF	TGTGCCAGCAGCTTAGTCTCCGGTTTAGCGGGACTTAGCTCCTACAATGAGCAGTTCTTC